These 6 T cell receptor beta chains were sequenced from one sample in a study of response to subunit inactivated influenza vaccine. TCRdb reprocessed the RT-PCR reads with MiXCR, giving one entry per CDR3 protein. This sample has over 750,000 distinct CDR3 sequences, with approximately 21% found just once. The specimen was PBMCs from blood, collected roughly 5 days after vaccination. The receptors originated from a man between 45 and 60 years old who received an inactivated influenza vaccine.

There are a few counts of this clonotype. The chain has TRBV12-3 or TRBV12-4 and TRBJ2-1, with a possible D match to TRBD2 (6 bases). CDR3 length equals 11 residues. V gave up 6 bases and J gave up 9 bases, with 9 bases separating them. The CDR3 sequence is CASSRRVEQFF. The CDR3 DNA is TGTGCCAGCAGCAGGAGGGTTGAGCAGTTCTTC.

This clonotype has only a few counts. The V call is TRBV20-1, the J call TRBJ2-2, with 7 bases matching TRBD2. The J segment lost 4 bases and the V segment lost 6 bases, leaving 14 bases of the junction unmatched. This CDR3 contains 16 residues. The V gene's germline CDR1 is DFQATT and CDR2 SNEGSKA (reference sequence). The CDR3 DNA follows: TGCAGTGCCCAGGGAGGGAAATTATCTGTCACCGGGGAGCTGTTTTTT. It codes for CSAQGGKLSVTGELFF.

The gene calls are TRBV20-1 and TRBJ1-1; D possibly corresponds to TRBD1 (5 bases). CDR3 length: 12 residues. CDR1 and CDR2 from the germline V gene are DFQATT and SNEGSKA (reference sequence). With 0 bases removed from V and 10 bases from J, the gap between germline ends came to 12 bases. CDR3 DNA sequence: TGCAGTGCTAGAGATCGGAGGGGAAGAGCTTTCTTT. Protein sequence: CSARDRRGRAFF.

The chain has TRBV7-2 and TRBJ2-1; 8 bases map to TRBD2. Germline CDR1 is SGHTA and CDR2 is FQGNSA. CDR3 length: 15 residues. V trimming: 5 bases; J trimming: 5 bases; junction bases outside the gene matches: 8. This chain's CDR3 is CASSLTSGVDNEQFF. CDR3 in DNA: TGTGCCAGCAGCCTCACTAGCGGAGTAGACAATGAGCAGTTCTTC.

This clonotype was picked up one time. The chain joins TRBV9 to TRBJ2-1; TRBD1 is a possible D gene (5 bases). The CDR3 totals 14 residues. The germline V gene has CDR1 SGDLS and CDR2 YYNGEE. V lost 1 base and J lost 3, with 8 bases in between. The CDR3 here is CASSVLTGYNEQFF. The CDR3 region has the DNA TGTGCCAGCAGCGTATTAACAGGCTACAATGAGCAGTTCTTC.

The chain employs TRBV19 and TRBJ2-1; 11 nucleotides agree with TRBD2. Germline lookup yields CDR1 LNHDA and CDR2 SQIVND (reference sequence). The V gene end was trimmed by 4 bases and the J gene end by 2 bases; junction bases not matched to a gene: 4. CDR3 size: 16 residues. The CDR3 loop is CASSTASGGPYNEQFF. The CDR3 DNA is TGTGCCAGTAGTACCGCTAGCGGGGGGCCCTACAATGAGCAGTTCTTC. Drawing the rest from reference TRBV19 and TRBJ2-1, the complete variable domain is DGGITQSPKYLFRKEGQNVTLSCEQNLNHDAMYWYRQDPGQGLRLIYYSQIVNDFQKGDIAEGYSVSREKKESFPLTVTSAQKNPTAFYLCASSTASGGPYNEQFFGPGTRLTVL.